Listed here is a single T cell receptor (beta chain). Source study methods: Estimation of nucleated cell counts relied on the amplification of reference gene primers. Using immunoSEQ multiplex PCR, the repertoire was profiled, and TCRdb retains in-frame clones only, with some absent. D and trimming come from the DNA, and the V and J calls and clone size come from that table. The repertoire holds roughly 300,000 clones, with more than 80% as singletons. The CDR3 has 18 amino acids. The germline V gene has CDR1 SGDLS and CDR2 YYNGEE. V lost 4 bases and J lost 5; bases outside the gene matches: 15. This sample is part of a study of blood T cell repertoires in COVID-19. Study in general: T cells, B-cell-depleted T cells, or PBMCs supplied cDNA or gDNA.

Material for sequencing was PBMCs or T cells enriched from blood (not recorded which). The source of this sequence is a young woman who had recovered from COVID-19. This rearrangement joins TRBV9 to TRBJ2-2; TRBD1 agrees at 9 bases. The CDR3 region has the DNA TGTGCCAGCAGCCCGAAGGACAGGGGACGCCTGCGGACCGGGGAGCTGTTTTTT. Encoded protein: CASSPKDRGRLRTGELFF.